A selection of T cell receptor beta chains follows, all from one sample in a study of blood T cell repertoires in COVID-19. Some clones are missing from TCRdb's copy, which holds only in-frame ones; the method was immunoSEQ multiplex PCR. The table shows approximately 110,000 clones, with 84% occurring only once. The sample taken for sequencing was peripheral blood. The origin of the receptors is a woman aged 40 to 50 with acute or convalescent COVID-19. The CDR3 runs from the conserved cysteine through the conserved F or W. D genes are given only for firm matches. A row's size may be missing; if present it is once, few, many or a size class.

v_gene,abundance,j_gene,len,d_gene,CDR3aa,CDR3nt
TRBV2,.,TRBJ2-1,14,TRBD2,CASSEASSGSQQFF,TGTGCCAGCAGTGAAGCATCTAGCGGGTCCCAGCAGTTCTTC
TRBV19,.,TRBJ2-1,14,TRBD1,CASSPTDRGFEQFF,TGTGCCAGTAGCCCCACGGACAGGGGGTTTGAGCAGTTCTTC
TRBV21-1,.,TRBJ1-1,14,.,CASSKGFRGVEAFF,TGTGCCAGCAGCAAAGGATTCCGGGGGGTTGAAGCTTTCTTT
TRBV19,.,TRBJ1-6,19,.,CASSKASGASSSYNSPLHF,TGTGCCAGTAGTAAGGCCTCAGGGGCCTCCAGCTCCTATAATTCACCCCTCCACTTT
TRBV6-1,.,TRBJ2-7,14,.,CASSEGLVSYEQYF,TGTGCCAGCAGTGAAGGGCTAGTCTCCTACGAGCAGTACTTC
TRBV9,many,TRBJ1-2,15,TRBD1,CASSVGTGGNYGYTF,TGTGCCAGCAGCGTAGGAACAGGGGGCAACTATGGCTACACCTTC
TRBV6-1,.,TRBJ1-1,17,TRBD1,CASSEFGQGALDTEAFF,TGTGCCAGCAGTGAATTTGGACAGGGGGCATTGGACACTGAAGCTTTCTTT
TRBV19,.,TRBJ1-6,16,.,CASSIDGQGYNSPLHF,TGTGCCAGTAGTATAGATGGACAAGGCTATAATTCACCCCTCCACTTT
TRBV6-5,.,TRBJ2-2,16,TRBD2,CASSLPKRGGAGELFF,TGTGCCAGCAGTTTACCCAAGCGGGGGGGCGCCGGGGAGCTGTTTTTT
TRBV29-1,.,TRBJ1-2,13,.,CSVGAEANYGYTF,TGCAGCGTTGGGGCAGAAGCTAACTATGGCTACACCTTC
TRBV3-1/TRBV3-2,.,TRBJ1-5,14,.,CASSPPGRGQPQHF,TGTGCCAGCAGCCCTCCCGGCAGGGGTCAGCCCCAGCATTTT
TRBV19,once,TRBJ2-2,15,.,CASSMRQANTGELFF,TGTGCCAGTAGTATGCGTCAGGCGAACACCGGGGAGCTGTTTTTT
TRBV6-5,.,TRBJ2-2,13,.,CASSYAQTSPLFF,TGTGCCAGCAGTTACGCCCAGACATCGCCGCTGTTTTTT
TRBV18,.,TRBJ1-1,12,.,CASSPGNTEAFF,TGTGCCAGCTCCCCGGGAAACACTGAAGCTTTCTTT
TRBV2,.,TRBJ1-2,13,TRBD1,CASSVTGDYGYTF,TGTGCCAGCAGTGTAACAGGGGACTATGGCTACACCTTC
TRBV5-8,.,TRBJ1-2,14,.,CASSRTGNLYGYTF,TGTGCCAGCAGCCGAACAGGGAACCTCTATGGCTACACCTTC
TRBV6-5,.,TRBJ2-2,15,TRBD1,CASIPGQPNTGELFF,TGTGCCAGCATCCCGGGACAGCCAAACACCGGGGAGCTGTTTTTT
TRBV6-2/TRBV6-3,.,TRBJ1-1,16,.,CASSYSRQGLKTEAFF,TGTGCCAGCAGTTACTCTAGGCAGGGTCTGAAGACTGAAGCTTTCTTT
TRBV5-1,.,TRBJ1-5,15,.,CASSWGEASNQPQHF,TGCGCCAGCAGCTGGGGGGAAGCTAGCAATCAGCCCCAGCATTTT
TRBV5-6,.,TRBJ1-3,14,.,CASRRQGYGNTIYF,TGTGCCAGCAGACGCCAGGGGTACGGAAACACCATATATTTT
TRBV5-6,once,TRBJ1-1,11,.,CASSRSTEAFF,TGTGCCAGCAGCCGGAGCACTGAAGCTTTCTTT
TRBV6-5,.,TRBJ2-7,15,.,CASSYGRVGSYEQYF,TGTGCCAGCAGTTACGGGAGAGTGGGGTCCTACGAGCAGTACTTC
TRBV11-3,few,TRBJ2-2,15,TRBD1,CASSPTGTGGGELFF,TGTGCCAGCAGCCCGACCGGGACAGGGGGCGGGGAGCTGTTTTTT
TRBV3-1/TRBV3-2,few,TRBJ1-2,13,.,CASSRGLNYGYTF,TGTGCCAGCAGCAGGGGCCTTAACTATGGCTACACCTTC
TRBV2,.,TRBJ1-6,14,.,CASTWAGDNSPLHF,TGTGCCAGCACTTGGGCAGGGGATAATTCACCCCTCCACTTT
TRBV5-4,.,TRBJ1-2,14,.,CASSSGVSGYGYTF,TGTGCCAGCAGCAGTGGGGTATCGGGGTATGGCTACACCTTC
TRBV5-5,.,TRBJ2-7,14,.,CASSLLRVTYEQYF,TGTGCCAGCAGCTTGCTCCGGGTAACCTACGAGCAGTACTTC
TRBV30,.,TRBJ1-1,13,.,CAWSVSGDTEAFF,TGTGCCTGGAGTGTATCCGGGGACACTGAAGCTTTCTTT
TRBV6-5,.,TRBJ1-6,15,TRBD1,CASSYSGTGDSPLHF,TGTGCCAGCAGTTACTCTGGGACAGGGGATTCACCCCTCCACTTT
TRBV11-1,once,TRBJ2-3,14,TRBD1,CASSSWDSSDTQYF,TGTGCCAGCAGCTCTTGGGACAGCTCAGATACGCAGTATTTT
TRBV29-1,.,TRBJ1-3,15,TRBD1,CSVELDRGPGNTIYF,TGCAGCGTTGAATTGGACAGGGGCCCTGGAAACACCATATATTTT
TRBV6-2/TRBV6-3,.,TRBJ2-5,14,.,CASSWRSEFATQYF,TGTGCCAGCAGTTGGCGGAGCGAGTTCGCGACCCAGTACTTC
TRBV19,.,TRBJ1-6,14,.,CASTKSSYNSPLHF,TGTGCCAGTACGAAGAGCTCCTATAATTCACCCCTCCACTTT
TRBV14,.,TRBJ1-3,16,.,CASSRGQFLSGNTIYF,TGTGCCAGCAGCCGAGGACAGTTTCTTTCCGGAAACACCATATATTTT
TRBV6-5,.,TRBJ1-2,14,.,CASSIGVTNYGYTF,TGTGCCAGCAGTATCGGGGTCACTAACTATGGCTACACCTTC
TRBV27,.,TRBJ2-3,15,.,CASSLSQGSPDTQYF,TGTGCCAGCAGCCTTTCCCAGGGATCCCCAGATACGCAGTATTTT
TRBV15,.,TRBJ2-5,15,TRBD1,CATDKGTGRQETQYF,TGTGCCACCGACAAGGGGACAGGTCGTCAAGAGACCCAGTACTTC
TRBV19,.,TRBJ1-1,14,TRBD1,CASTRDRVGTEAFF,TGTGCCAGTACCCGGGACAGGGTGGGCACTGAAGCTTTCTTT
TRBV28,.,TRBJ2-1,16,.,CASSLRGVTTYNEQFF,TGTGCCAGCAGTTTGCGGGGAGTAACAACCTACAATGAGCAGTTCTTC
TRBV9,.,TRBJ2-5,14,.,CASSDDGEQGTQYF,TGTGCCAGCAGCGACGACGGGGAACAGGGGACCCAGTACTTC
TRBV6-5,.,TRBJ1-4,14,TRBD1,CASSYVGQGGKLFF,TGTGCCAGCAGTTACGTGGGACAGGGAGGGAAACTGTTTTTT
TRBV7-2,.,TRBJ2-7,14,.,CASSLSRGTYEQYF,TGTGCCAGCAGCTTATCCCGAGGAACCTACGAGCAGTACTTC
TRBV1,.,TRBJ2-3,17,.,CTSSQSTSGGTTDTQYF,TGCACCAGCAGCCAATCGACTAGCGGGGGTACCACAGATACGCAGTATTTT
TRBV7-9,.,TRBJ1-2,14,TRBD1,CASSVPGQGASYTF,TGTGCCAGCAGCGTTCCCGGACAGGGGGCAAGCTACACCTTC